This TCR beta chain came from a study of cytomegalovirus exposure and HLA in healthy donors. J was trimmed by 5 bases and V by 3 bases; bases with no gene match: 9. In germline, CDR1 is GTSNPN, CDR2 SVGIG (reference sequence). This CDR3 region has 15 residues. With 60 Vbeta and 13 Jbeta primers, the PCR was carried out. In the study's own analysis: There were tens of millions of unique TCR beta chains by a later count, and approximately 11 million of them were shared. TCRdb keeps only in-frame clones here, not all; method: immunoSEQ multiplex PCR. V and J calls and clone size are copied from that table; D and trimming were computed from the DNA. The table records around 99,000 clones, 77% of them present only once. Comment on this clone: Its antigen is unidentified.

Findings of the study overall: Researchers reported in a later analysis that common viral pathogens appeared linked to several top clusters. The classifier, whose performance was assessed in both the original and validation cohorts, reportedly diagnosed cytomegalovirus status with high specificity and sensitivity. For most TCR beta V segments, an earlier analysis put the productive rate at about 87% or about 30% of the time.

V usage is TRBV30 and J usage is TRBJ2-7, with 11 bases lining up with TRBD1. Sequencing was done on a sample of PBMCs. This TCR derives from a male donor in good health and CMV-seronegative. CDR3 sequence (DNA): TGTGCCTGGAGCTCACGGGACAGGGGGAGGAACGAGCAGTACTTC. Translation gives CAWSSRDRGRNEQYF.